This T cell receptor (beta chain) was sequenced in a study of T cells in Graves' hyperthyroidism and ophthalmopathy. The study's findings and limits: Prediction of ophthalmopathy progression came a median roughly 7.1 months pre-onset. In blood, most of the thyroid clonotypes expanded above 0.001 were also present.

This clonotype has ten or more counts. The antigen remains undetermined. There are 14 residues in the CDR3. V was trimmed by 5 bases and J by 0 bases, leaving 8 bases between them. Looked up from germline, CDR1 is DFQATT and CDR2 is SNEGSKA (reference sequence). Patients between 18 and 65 years old had hyperthyroidism, newly diagnosed and lasting under 2 months. This sample holds PBMCs from roughly 10 ml fresh peripheral blood. Amplification targeted TCR beta CDR3 regions from RNA transcripts. Primed by the HTBI set, a first-round RT-PCR was run on the TCR CDR3. TCRdb re-called the multiplex PCR reads through MiXCR, storing one row per CDR3 protein. Altogether about 560,000 distinct CDR3 sequences are present, around 15% being singletons, with the ten largest covering 15% to 20%.

The TCR comes from a woman younger than 30 with Graves' hyperthyroidism. Sequencing was carried out using blood. The V gene is TRBV20-1, the J gene TRBJ2-6; D uncertain. Here the CDR3 reads CSAQGISGANVLTF. The CDR3 nucleotides are TGCAGTGCTCAAGGGATCTCTGGGGCCAACGTCCTGACTTTC.